This entry features one T cell receptor (beta chain) sequence. Its antigen is not identified. No DNA is given; TCRdb re-called the 5' RACE reads and lists each CDR3 protein once. The sample table includes around 380,000 distinct CDR3 sequences. These data originate in a study of T cells expressing NK-cell markers. On the study more broadly: The study drew TCR beta repertoires from sorted CD3+CD56+NKG2C+, CD3+CD56+NKG2C- and CD3+CD56-NKG2C+ T cells. Of eight sequenced donors, seven were HCMV-seropositive and one HCMV-seronegative. The study's findings and limits: Leadership of the CD3+CD56-NKG2C+ fraction also belonged to these clonotypes in several donors. CD8+ T cells in six or seven donors included dominant NKG2C+ clonotypes at about 1.0-7.5%.

Per the germline V gene, CDR1 is SEHNR and CDR2 is FQNEAQ (reference sequence). The CDR3 contains 12 residues. This receptor was identified in a woman aged 50 to 60 in good health. Sequencing was carried out using blood T cells: a sorted CD56 or NKG2C T cell subset, CD4+ or CD8+ T cells, or bulk PBMC T cells (not recorded which). The rearrangement links TRBV7-9 to TRBJ1-2; the TRBD1 assignment by TCRdb is unverifiable without DNA. The CDR3 protein is CASSSTGGGYTF. Supplemented by reference TRBV7-9 and TRBJ1-2, the full variable domain reads DTGVSQNPRHKITKRGQNVTFRCDPISEHNRLYWYRQTLGQGPEFLTYFQNEAQLEKSRLLSDRFSAERPKGSFSTLEIQRTEQGDSAMYLCASSSTGGGYTFGSGTRLTVV.